The sequence of this T cell receptor (beta chain) was determined in a study of early T cells in non-severe SARS-CoV-2 infection. Study at large: Investigators sequenced bulk RNA drawn from unsorted whole blood, and chains remained unpaired.

CDR1 and CDR2 (germline): ENHRY, SYGVKD. There are 13 residues in the CDR3. Unique molecular identifiers were added to individual cDNA molecules. MiXCR, run by TCRdb on the 5' RACE reads, gives a single entry per CDR3 protein. Here the sample spans about 54,000 distinct CDR3 sequences, about 7.1% being singletons. This clonotype appeared many times. Its antigen is not known. One end of the junction is discordant with germline, which a read error may explain. Overall study findings and caveats: VDJdb matches were skewed toward anti-spike CD8 T cell responses.

The gene calls are TRBV10-3 and TRBJ2-7, with 7 bases identical to TRBD2. The input for sequencing was whole blood, taken at baseline. This receptor was obtained from an adult who was a healthcare worker with PCR-confirmed SARS-CoV-2 infection or an uninfected control (not recorded which). This chain's CDR3 is CASGAGSSHEQYF. Written as DNA, the CDR3 is TGTGCCAGCGGAGCGGGGTCCTCCCACGAGCAGTACTTC.